A single sample is the source of the 19 T cell receptor beta chains below, sequenced in a study of T cell repertoires in ileal Crohn's disease. TCRdb's copy holds only in-frame clones and misses some; the assay was immunoSEQ multiplex PCR. The sample holds more than 7,000 clones, 65% to 80% seen once. The sample's time point: neoterminal ileum biopsy at postoperative endoscopy, about 6 months after surgery. Material for sequencing was ileal tissue. These receptors came from an adult with Crohn's disease.

This chain joins TRBV19 and TRBJ2-7, with no clear D. Trimming pared 5 bases from V and 0 bases from J, leaving 11 bases between. This CDR3 comprises 14 residues. Germline lookup yields CDR1 LNHDA and CDR2 SQIVND (reference sequence). The DNA of the CDR3 is TGTGCCAGTAGTGCCGGAGCCCTCTCCTACGAGCAGTACTTC. Translation: CASSAGALSYEQYF.

The V gene is TRBV6-1, the J gene TRBJ2-5, with a tentative D call TRBD1 (6 bases). Per the germline V gene, CDR1 is MNHNS and CDR2 is SASEGT. The CDR3 length is 15 residues. Between the trimmed V and J ends, which lost 3 bases and 4 bases, there was a span of 15 bases. In nucleotides, the CDR3 is TGTGCCAGCAGTGAGTTGCAGGGGTTGGGAGAGACCCAGTACTTC. It encodes CASSELQGLGETQYF.

V and J are TRBV10-2 and TRBJ2-4; D uncertain. This CDR3 spans 13 amino acids. Looked up from germline, CDR1 is WSHSY and CDR2 is SAAADI. Trimming removed 7 bases from V and 1 base from J, with 8 bases in between. DNA of the CDR3: TGCGCCAGCAACCCCGGGGCCAAAAACATTCAGTACTTC. It codes for CASNPGAKNIQYF.

The rearrangement uses TRBV30 and TRBJ2-7; unclear D gene. Deletions cut 4 bases from V and 6 bases from J, with 16 bases between. The germline CDR1 and CDR2 sequences are GTSNPN and SVGIG (reference sequence). The CDR3 is 13 residues long. Here the CDR3 reads CAWNAELPLEQYF. The CDR3 DNA follows: TGTGCCTGGAATGCAGAACTACCCCTCGAGCAGTACTTC.

This chain links TRBV29-1 with TRBJ2-7, with 9 bases fitting TRBD1. CDR3 length: 13 residues. The junction had 6 bases not matched to a gene; V was cut back by 5 bases and J by 4 bases. Looked up from germline, CDR1 is SQVTM and CDR2 is ANQGSEA. The CDR3, as DNA: TGCAGCGTTCCGGGACAGGGAACATACGAGCAGTACTTC. It yields the protein CSVPGQGTYEQYF.

The chain has TRBV5-1 and TRBJ2-7; D possibly corresponds to TRBD2 (5 bases). This CDR3 has 13 amino acids. V was trimmed by 5 bases and J by 2 bases, leaving 11 bases between them. Looked up from germline, CDR1 is SGHRS and CDR2 is YFSETQ. CDR3 bases: TGCGCCAGCAGAGGTCGGGAAGCCTACGAGCAGTACTTC. Its translation is CASRGREAYEQYF.

This clone was observed a single time. The rearrangement joins TRBV10-1 to TRBJ2-2; 7 nucleotides align to TRBD1. Germline V CDR1 and CDR2: WNHNN, SYGVQD (reference sequence). This CDR3 has 16 amino acids. V trimming: 5 bases; J trimming: 3 bases; junction bases outside the gene matches: 9. The CDR3 loop reads CASSLTGNYYTGELFF. CDR3 in DNA: TGCGCCAGCAGTTTGACAGGGAACTATTACACCGGGGAGCTGTTTTTT.

The chain employs TRBV19 and TRBJ1-2; D remains unclear. V shed 1 base and J shed 0 bases, with 9 bases lying between them. The V gene's germline CDR1 is LNHDA and CDR2 SQIVND (reference sequence). The CDR3 extends over 15 amino acids. In DNA form, the CDR3 reads TGTGCCAGTAGTATAGTTAGTACAGCTAACTATGGCTACACCTTC. Encoded protein: CASSIVSTANYGYTF.

This clone has just one count. This sequence joins TRBV10-3 and TRBJ2-1, with 9 bases fitting TRBD2. In germline, CDR1 is ENHRY, CDR2 SYGVKD. This CDR3 spans 15 amino acids. The ends lost 8 bases at V and 5 bases at J; junction bases unmatched: 10. This CDR3 reads CAIGPPSGTNNEQFF. For the CDR3, the DNA is TGTGCCATCGGACCACCTAGCGGGACAAACAATGAGCAGTTCTTC.

The rearrangement uses TRBV7-9 and TRBJ2-7; 8 positions match TRBD1. Per germline, CDR1 SEHNR and CDR2 FQNEAQ (reference sequence). CDR3 size: 16 residues. V trimming: 4 bases; J trimming: 3 bases; junction bases outside the gene matches: 11. In DNA, the CDR3 is TGTGCCAGCAGCTACAGGGGGACCGGCTCTCTCTACGAGCAGTACTTC. Translated: CASSYRGTGSLYEQYF.

This chain connects TRBV7-8 to TRBJ1-3; no definite D call. V was shortened by 1 base and J by 4 bases, with 5 bases between the two germline ends. CDR1 and CDR2 (germline): SGHVS, FQNEAQ. The CDR3 runs to 13 residues. As DNA, the CDR3 is TGTGCCAGCAGCTTAGTTTCGGGAAACACCATATATTTT. Amino acids: CASSLVSGNTIYF.

CDR3: CASSKGQLTGELFF. CDR3 DNA sequence: TGTGCCAGCAGCAAGGGACAGCTCACCGGGGAGCTGTTTTTT. The chain links TRBV5-4 to TRBJ2-2, with 7 bases that match TRBD1. The germline gives CDR1 SGHNT, CDR2 YYREEE (reference sequence). The CDR3 is 14 amino acids. The J segment lost 4 bases and the V segment lost 4 bases, leaving 4 bases of the junction unmatched.

The gene calls are TRBV9 and TRBJ2-3, with 14 nucleotides matching TRBD2. Trimming removed 0 bases from V and 0 bases from J; junction bases left unmatched: 0. The germline V gene has CDR1 SGDLS and CDR2 YYNGEE. This CDR3 spans 17 amino acids. CDR3 residues: CASSVGLAGGSTDTQYF. For the CDR3, the DNA is TGTGCCAGCAGCGTAGGACTAGCGGGAGGGAGCACAGATACGCAGTATTTT.

This clone came up a few times. The chain couples TRBV5-4 to TRBJ2-3; the match to TRBD2 covers 9 bases. V gave up 7 bases and J gave up 4 bases; unmatched junction bases: 1. The germline gives CDR1 SGHNT, CDR2 YYREEE (reference sequence). There are 12 residues in the CDR3. This CDR3 reads CASGGRADTQYF. CDR3 in DNA: TGTGCCAGCGGCGGGAGGGCAGATACGCAGTATTTT.

With regard to this clone: The sample holds other DNA sequences that translate to the same CDR3. The V gene is TRBV30, the J gene TRBJ2-1; 7 bases agree with TRBD2. CDR1 and CDR2 (germline): GTSNPN, SVGIG (reference sequence). This CDR3 is built from 15 residues. Losses at the gene ends were 0 bases for V and 6 bases for J; bases not matched to a gene: 8. The CDR3 region is CAWSVRGGLGNEQFF. The CDR3 region has the DNA TGTGCCTGGAGTGTACGCGGGGGACTTGGCAATGAGCAGTTCTTC.

The V and J genes are TRBV6-5 and TRBJ1-2; 7 nucleotides agree with TRBD1. The CDR3 covers 14 residues. Germline values: CDR1 MNHEY, CDR2 SVGAGI. J lost 4 bases, V lost 6 bases, and 8 bases had no gene match. In nucleotides, the CDR3 is TGTGCCAGCAGCATACAGGGGTCGGTCTATGGCTACACCTTC. As protein: CASSIQGSVYGYTF.

This chain links TRBV5-1 with TRBJ1-1; 7 positions agree with TRBD1. Looked up from germline, CDR1 is SGHRS and CDR2 is YFSETQ. After removal of 4 bases from V and 1 base from J, the junction contained 4 bases not matched to a gene. This CDR3 contains 14 residues. This CDR3 reads CASSPRTGNTEAFF. DNA of the CDR3: TGCGCCAGCAGCCCCAGGACAGGGAACACTGAAGCTTTCTTT.

The chain recombines TRBV7-6 with TRBJ2-2; 7 bases line up with TRBD2. The CDR3 has 14 amino acids. Germline V gene sequence: CDR1 SGHVS, CDR2 FNYEAQ. V lost 1 base, J lost 7 bases, and 3 bases stayed unmatched. This CDR3 reads CASSLGAGHGELFF. The CDR3 coding sequence is TGTGCCAGCAGCTTAGGAGCGGGGCACGGGGAGCTGTTTTTT.

This chain connects TRBV6-9 to TRBJ2-5, with unresolved D. The CDR3 has 12 residues. From germline, CDR1 is MNHGY and CDR2 SVAAGI. Trimming left V 7 bases short and J 1 base short, with 7 bases between. CDR3 sequence: CASIFIQETQYF. In nucleotides, the CDR3 is TGTGCCAGCATTTTCATCCAAGAGACCCAGTACTTC.